These 5 T cell receptor beta chains originate from one sample sequenced in a study of blood T cell repertoires in COVID-19. Assay used: immunoSEQ multiplex PCR; TCRdb lists only in-frame clones, some missing. The table includes over 10,000 clones, roughly 90% detected once. Sample: peripheral blood. The receptors derive from a man between 65 and 79 years old with active COVID-19.

The chain is built from TRBV5-6 and TRBJ2-7; D might be TRBD2 (5 bases). Germline assignment: CDR1 SGHDT and CDR2 YYEEEE. The V gene lost 3 bases and the J gene lost 7 bases, with 14 bases spanning the gap. The CDR3 has 13 residues. This CDR3 reads CASSYGRRSEQYF. CDR3 DNA: TGTGCCAGCAGCTACGGTAGGAGGAGTGAGCAGTACTTC.

CDR3 region: CASSLFSGGYRGNEQFF. CDR3 in DNA: TGTGCCAGCAGCTTATTTAGTGGCGGCTACCGGGGCAATGAGCAGTTCTTC. The chain recombines TRBV7-9 with TRBJ2-1, with a possible D match to TRBD2 (5 bases). CDR3 length equals 17 residues. The germline gives CDR1 SEHNR, CDR2 FQNEAQ (reference sequence). V was clipped by 2 bases and J by 6 bases, with 20 bases between them.

The chain couples TRBV5-1 to TRBJ2-3, with D perhaps matching TRBD1 (6 bases). Trimming took 4 bases from V and 0 from J, leaving 12 bases between them. CDR3 length: 15 residues. Germline CDR1 reads SGHRS; CDR2 reads YFSETQ. In DNA, the CDR3 is TGCGCCAGCAGCACCGGGACAACTAGCACAGATACGCAGTATTTT. This codes for CASSTGTTSTDTQYF. Full variable domain (rest looked up from reference TRBV5-1 and TRBJ2-3): KAGVTQTPRYLIKTRGQQVTLSCSPISGHRSVSWYQQTPGQGLQFLFEYFSETQRNKGNFPGRFSGRQFSNSRSEMNVSTLELGDSALYLCASSTGTTSTDTQYFGPGTRLTVL.

The chain is built from TRBV23-1 and TRBJ2-2; the D gene is possibly TRBD1 (5 bases). TRBV23-1 is sorted into the ORF group, with uncertain function. This CDR3 contains 16 residues. The V end lost 0 bases, the J end lost 1 base, and 9 bases lay between the germline ends. Here the CDR3 reads CASSQSSGQNTGELFF. Written as DNA, the CDR3 is TGCGCCAGCAGTCAATCCTCCGGACAGAACACCGGGGAGCTGTTTTTT.

The V gene is TRBV29-1, the J gene TRBJ2-5; TRBD1 agrees at 8 bases. The V gene end was trimmed by 6 bases and the J gene end by 4 bases; junction bases not matched to a gene: 4. This CDR3 contains 12 residues. CDR1 and CDR2 (germline): SQVTM, ANQGSEA. CDR3 sequence: CSVAGGAETQYF. Written as DNA, the CDR3 is TGCAGCGTAGCAGGGGGCGCAGAGACCCAGTACTTC.